The rows below give T cell receptor beta chains drawn from one sample of a study of cytomegalovirus exposure and HLA in healthy donors. Generated by immunoSEQ multiplex PCR, the TCRdb table keeps only in-frame clones and is missing some. The sample contains 43,000 or so clones, approximately 90% of which appear only once. The sample comprised PBMCs. All receptors come from a young man in good health and CMV-seronegative. Each CDR3 is given with its conserved first and last residue. Fields, in order: V gene, J gene, D gene, CDR3 protein. D genes are given only for firm matches.

>TRBV28|TRBJ2-5|TRBD2
CASSLMGKGLAEGTQYF
>TRBV18|TRBJ2-2|TRBD1
CASSPLGQGRNTGELFF
>TRBV10-1|TRBJ1-1|-
CASSQGGVGARTEAFF
>TRBV2|TRBJ2-3|-
CASREQASAIGTQYF
>TRBV28|TRBJ2-7|TRBD2
CASVVGGRALSSYEQYF
>TRBV5-1|TRBJ1-1|-
CASSLVAGRAEAFF
>TRBV19|TRBJ2-5|-
CASSSRESETQYF
>TRBV6-5|TRBJ1-2|TRBD1
CASSYQGLGQGYGYTF
>TRBV27|TRBJ2-7|TRBD1
CASSRGTGATYEQYF
>TRBV19|TRBJ1-1|-
CATHRGGNTEAFF
>TRBV9|TRBJ1-2|-
CASSDPLEYGYTF
>TRBV5-6|TRBJ1-3|TRBD1
CASSPTGGTGNTIYF
>TRBV13|TRBJ2-1|-
CASSAGLGYNEQFF
>TRBV4-3|TRBJ2-7|-
CASSQERGPYEQYF
>TRBV6-5|TRBJ1-1|-
CASSYGRENTEAFF
>TRBV7-2|TRBJ1-2|-
CASSPGAHLYGYTF
>TRBV18|TRBJ2-1|-
CASSLHVSSDQGEQFF
>TRBV6-1|TRBJ2-1|-
CASSVVGTAAYNEQFF
>TRBV5-1|TRBJ2-1|TRBD2
CASSLVGLEGNEQFF
>TRBV7-2|TRBJ2-7|TRBD2
CASSLTVAGDRSYEQYF
>TRBV9|TRBJ2-1|-
CASSVGGGRKSNEQFF
>TRBV18|TRBJ1-2|-
CASSRGAEGPYGYTF
>TRBV6-5|TRBJ2-5|-
CASSVILDRPETQYF
>TRBV29-1|TRBJ2-5|TRBD1
CSANRGAGETQYF
>TRBV27|TRBJ2-3|TRBD1
CASSFGQGYTDTQYF
>TRBV6-1|TRBJ1-2|-
CASRPLGGNYGYTF
>TRBV6-5|TRBJ2-1|-
CASSYSKERPYNEQFF
>TRBV7-7|TRBJ2-2|TRBD2
CASSLVPRLAGGTGELFF
>TRBV9|TRBJ2-2|TRBD1
CASRVDRGTGELFF
>TRBV4-2|TRBJ1-5|-
CASSQDRDQPQHF
>TRBV6-6|TRBJ2-7|-
CASSYSPGEPGYEQYF
>TRBV19|TRBJ2-7|TRBD2
CASSGETVRGSYEQYF
>TRBV2|TRBJ1-3|-
CASGISDRLHSGNTIYF
>TRBV5-6|TRBJ2-5|TRBD2
CASSSFGLAGQETQYF
>TRBV5-1|TRBJ2-6|TRBD1
CASSLNFGQGNSGANVLTF
>TRBV4-2|TRBJ1-4|-
CASSHPGIQGEKLFF
>TRBV5-1|TRBJ2-7|TRBD1
CASSFGVAGGIYEQYF
>TRBV6-5|TRBJ1-3|-
CASSLSASSGNTIYF
>TRBV9|TRBJ2-2|-
CASSVAPSYLTGELFF
>TRBV29-1|TRBJ2-2|-
CSVSLEGRRELFF
>TRBV2|TRBJ1-5|TRBD1
CASRYRGSEPQHF
>TRBV5-6|TRBJ1-3|TRBD1
CASSSTGTAGNTIYF
>TRBV27|TRBJ2-1|TRBD1
CASSLEGQGEFYNEQFF
>TRBV7-6|TRBJ2-1|TRBD2
CASSLLTTSGRNEQFF
>TRBV2|TRBJ2-7|-
CASRVTPGSYEQYF
>TRBV5-1|TRBJ2-3|TRBD1
CASSGNRGLTDTQYF
>TRBV6-6|TRBJ1-2|-
CASSYSKPQEGYGYTF
>TRBV6-1|TRBJ2-1|-
CASSEVSFEQTVRDEQFF
>TRBV7-6|TRBJ2-3|-
CASSKESHRTDTQYF
>TRBV19|TRBJ1-1|-
CASSRGVGARGTEAFF
>TRBV7-9|TRBJ2-1|TRBD2
CASSPTSGRARYNEQFF
>TRBV6-1|TRBJ1-1|-
CASSRTGDTEAFF
>TRBV5-1|TRBJ2-7|TRBD1
CASILVRDRNSYEQYF
>TRBV19|TRBJ2-2|TRBD1
CASSLPRDRVWAGTGELFF
>TRBV18|TRBJ2-5|-
CASSPTRGETQYF
>TRBV5-1|TRBJ2-5|TRBD1
CASSDRVQETQYF
>TRBV4-1|TRBJ2-3|TRBD1
CASSQATPGQGEADTQYF
>TRBV10-3|TRBJ1-1|-
CAISESGAGHEAFF